The T cell receptor beta chain under discussion was sequenced for a study of T cell repertoires in cytomegalovirus infection. Study as a whole: Public TCR beta signatures provided an indication of both CMV infection and a matching HLA type.

Study-wide results and caveats: The response measured ex vivo was dominated by TCR beta clonotypes (HLA-C-restricted and CMV-specific). There were carriers of CMV plus the relevant HLA, and cumulative public TCR beta family frequency identified them.

In this sample, this clonotype turned up many times. What it binds is not known. The CDR3 runs 13 residues. V was clipped by 7 bases and J by 5 bases, with 14 bases between them. TCRdb reanalysed the reads using MiXCR and keeps one entry per CDR3 protein. This sample has approximately 150,000 distinct CDR3 sequences, with approximately 5.9% found just once. Specimen: PBMCs. The receptor's source is a human donor in good health (CMV status not recorded). Some clones in this sample may be carry-over from other donors' samples. The chain couples TRBV12-3 or TRBV12-4 to TRBJ1-1; TRBD1 might be the D (5 bases). CDR3: CASNSGGRTEAFF. CDR3 bases: TGTGCCAGCAATTCGGGGGGGAGGACTGAAGCTTTCTTT.